The T cell receptor beta chain described here comes from a study of T-cell reconstitution after alpha-beta-depleted transplantation in children (dated by TCRdb to the mid-2010s). Regarding the research as a whole: Using TCR repertoire profiling, the study quantitatively followed how T-cell immune reconstitution unfolded in children after TCRalphabeta/CD19-depleted allogeneic hematopoietic cell transplantation.

For this chain, trimming is 5 bases at the V end and 5 bases at the J end, and the number of junction bases without a gene match is 9. From cysteine to phenylalanine, the CDR3 is 14 amino acids long. The read is trimmed to its CDR3 DNA, 42 bases read in frame from base 1. To note about this clonotype: Its antigen has not been determined. Base qualities were left out, and no much larger clone turns up one base away.

The sample's treatment or condition label is to be understood as: allogeneic hematopoietic cell transplantation with graft depleted of TCRalphabeta T cells and CD19 B cells. The children who served as transplant recipients had been given grafts of TCRalphabeta/CD19-depleted allogeneic hematopoietic cells. Study-wide findings and limitations: Over subsequent months, a decline in hyperexpanded clone frequencies was noted, and after one year, T-cell counts and TCRbeta diversity were mostly ascribed to newly produced T cells. The high TCRbeta diversity at day 60 in some patients was ascribed to recipient T cells and intrathymic progenitors that had survived conditioning. The apparently early recovery of alphabetaT-cell counts about two months after transplant reportedly depended on only several hundred rapidly expanded clones that came from non-depleted graft cells.

The protocol used for the library was PCR. Data came from an Illumina HiSeq 2500. To normalize quantification of the TCRbeta repertoire, the TCR libraries were built with molecular barcoding that relied on unique molecular identifiers. The raw public data were reprocessed by TCRdb itself: fastp quality trimming at Q25, MiXCR clonotype calling, in-frame beta chains only. Here each entry gathers all rows of one CDR3 protein and keeps the most common genes and DNA. For this sample there are fewer than 500,000 distinct CDR3 sequences; approximately 41% appear just once. The biggest ten clones account for 25% to 30% of the sample.

The chain joins TRBV12-3 or TRBV12-4 to TRBJ2-7, and TRBD1 aligns with 7 junction nucleotides. The specimen was PBMCs, collected before TCRalphabeta/CD19-depleted stem cell transplant. The clonotype originates from a girl aged 2-10 years with aplastic anemia, due to receive a stem cell transplant. The CDR3 region: CASSQDRVWDEQYF. The DNA sequence is given as TGTGCCAGCAGTCAAGACAGGGTGTGGGACGAGCAGTACTTC.